This TCR beta chain was recorded in a study of T cells in localized non-small cell lung cancer. Study-level results: Heterogeneity remains possible because sequencing was limited to only one tumor region. Exceeding tumor, uninvolved adjacent lung had the highest T cell clonality.

Using immunoSEQ multiplex PCR, the repertoire was profiled, and TCRdb retains in-frame clones only, with some absent. The repertoire holds 60,000 or so clones, roughly four fifths seen once, with approximately 4.5% in the top ten. Per the germline V gene, CDR1 is LGHNA and CDR2 is YNFKEQ. The CDR3 sequence is 15 residues long. Losses at the gene ends were 0 bases for V and 5 bases for J; bases not matched to a gene: 1. As for this clone: Antigen: not known.

The material was PBMCs, obtained before any cancer treatment. The receptor was derived from a man aged 35-75 years with stage II lung adenocarcinoma. The rearrangement uses TRBV4-2 and TRBJ2-5, with 12 positions matching TRBD2. Here the CDR3 DNA reads TGTGCCAGCAGCCAAGATACTAGCGGGGGGGAGACCCAGTACTTC. This codes for CASSQDTSGGETQYF.